A selection of T cell receptor beta chains follows, all from one sample in a study of technical replicates of blood from several donors. TCRdb's table, derived via immunoSEQ multiplex PCR, lists solely in-frame clones and lacks some. The repertoire holds roughly 45,000 clones, with 92% as singletons. The material sequenced was PBMCs. Receptors originate from a human donor in good health. Some clones in this sample may be carry-over from other donors' samples. CDR3s leave out the opening cysteine and the closing phenylalanine or tryptophan.

J gene,CDR3 length,V gene,CDR3 protein
TRBJ2-2,14,TRBV7-2,ASSIRQGSITGELF
TRBJ1-2,13,TRBV4-2,ASSQRQGKNDGYT
TRBJ2-1,14,TRBV15,ATSRDGRERINEQF
TRBJ1-2,13,TRBV19,ASSIVGQGGYGYT
TRBJ2-7,16,TRBV4-3,ASSQDLTVTRRAYEQY
TRBJ1-6,13,TRBV6-5,ASSGQGARNSPLH
TRBJ1-4,12,TRBV6-5,ASSDGQWNEKLF
TRBJ2-7,13,TRBV11-2,ASSLDQHREGEQY
TRBJ1-5,10,TRBV5-6,ASSFQNQPQH
TRBJ1-1,11,TRBV6-5,ASSRQLNTEAF
TRBJ2-7,11,TRBV19,ASSMSGGYEQY
TRBJ2-3,12,TRBV5-6,ASSVSGSTDTQY
TRBJ2-7,13,TRBV15,ATSSLGEGSYEQY
TRBJ1-1,12,TRBV18,ASSRGTGGIEAF
TRBJ2-3,12,TRBV2,ASKELLSKDTQY
TRBJ2-7,12,TRBV11-2,ASSSLTGQQLQY
TRBJ1-2,11,TRBV10-3,AITTDSNYGYT
TRBJ1-2,11,TRBV7-9,ASSLGASYGYT
TRBJ2-7,9,TRBV20-1,SARTGREQY
TRBJ1-3,13,TRBV6-1,ASSDFSRGGNTIY
TRBJ1-3,12,TRBV4-1,ASSQIRAGNTIY
TRBJ2-7,12,TRBV30,AWSVGYRDYEQY
TRBJ2-3,13,TRBV6-5,ASSKGGRDTDTQY
TRBJ1-1,14,TRBV6-6,ASSYGRAYQNTEAF
TRBJ2-1,13,TRBV5-4,ASSFLRTGSNEQF
TRBJ1-5,12,TRBV29-1,SVVPGGLNQPQH
TRBJ2-3,14,TRBV28,ASSLSRRQFTDTQY
TRBJ2-7,13,TRBV5-1,ASSLDRTGFHEQY
TRBJ1-1,13,TRBV18,ASSPSDGQNTEAF
TRBJ2-5,12,TRBV7-9,ASRPGESPETQY
TRBJ2-7,14,TRBV11-2,ASSHFSGRASSEQY
TRBJ2-1,13,TRBV7-3,ASSQTSGRGNEQF
TRBJ2-7,11,TRBV27,ASSFRGEVEQY
TRBJ2-7,11,TRBV6-5,ASSRDRGYEQY
TRBJ1-1,9,TRBV10-3,AISRGAEAF
TRBJ1-4,11,TRBV29-1,SVVGDGGEKLF
TRBJ1-2,13,TRBV4-3,ASSQPRDSFYGYT
TRBJ2-3,11,TRBV6-4,ASSDRVTDTQY
TRBJ2-1,13,TRBV5-1,ASSSLAGGPNEQF
TRBJ1-2,6,TRBV29-1,STGGYT
TRBJ2-7,14,TRBV9,ASSSQAGDGMDEQY
TRBJ2-7,12,TRBV5-6,ASSLRLANYEQY
TRBJ1-1,11,TRBV18,ASSQNRDTEAF
TRBJ1-5,12,TRBV7-8,ASSLVGGNQPQH
TRBJ1-5,13,TRBV5-4,ASSLGGQPNQPQH
TRBJ1-2,14,TRBV18,ASSLPGRTGGDGYT
TRBJ1-4,13,TRBV15,ATGGGGLGGEKLF
TRBJ2-7,12,TRBV6-1,ASSGSQRAYEQY
TRBJ2-1,15,TRBV5-6,ASSPLGGKLSYNEQF
TRBJ2-1,12,TRBV9,ASRTGLASNEQF
TRBJ2-7,14,TRBV7-2,ASSLYGGISSYEQY
TRBJ1-1,11,TRBV5-1,ASSRDRGPEAF
TRBJ2-1,11,TRBV7-7,ASSLVARGEQF
TRBJ2-7,11,TRBV2,ASRLGTGDEQY